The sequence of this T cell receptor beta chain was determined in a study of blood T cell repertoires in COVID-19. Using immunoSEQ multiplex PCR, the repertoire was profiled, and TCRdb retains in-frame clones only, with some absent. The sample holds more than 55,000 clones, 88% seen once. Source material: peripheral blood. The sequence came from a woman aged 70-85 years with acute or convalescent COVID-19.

CDR3 residues: CASSVGGTDYEQYF. The DNA for the CDR3 is TGTGCCAGCAGCGTAGGGGGGACAGACTACGAGCAGTACTTC. The chain employs TRBV9 and TRBJ2-7; 7 nucleotides line up with TRBD1. Germline values: CDR1 SGDLS, CDR2 YYNGEE. The ends lost 0 bases at V and 3 bases at J; junction bases unmatched: 3. The CDR3 covers 14 residues.